This is a list of T cell receptor beta chains from one sample in a study of cytomegalovirus exposure and HLA in healthy donors. Here immunoSEQ multiplex PCR was the method, and the copy in TCRdb shows in-frame clones only, minus some. The data contain approximately 130,000 clones, approximately 80% of them singletons. Sequencing was done on a sample of PBMCs. The receptors derive from a young man in good health and CMV-seropositive. The CDR3 runs from the conserved cysteine through the conserved F or W. The D gene is left open where the match is weak. Expanded clones are given a class, and other clones once, few, many or no size at all.

V: TRBV6-5
size: NA
length: 14
J: TRBJ2-7
D: NA
CDR3: CASSYGPGSYEQYF
DNA: TGTGCCAGCAGTTACGGTCCAGGATCCTACGAGCAGTACTTC

V: TRBV19
size: few
length: 15
J: TRBJ2-7
D: NA
CDR3: CASSIPGGASYEQYF
DNA: TGTGCCAGTAGTATTCCCGGGGGAGCGTCCTACGAGCAGTACTTC

V: TRBV25-1
size: NA
length: 16
J: TRBJ1-2
D: TRBD1
CDR3: CAGTLGGAGSHYGYTF
DNA: TGTGCCGGGACTCTAGGGGGCGCTGGGTCCCACTATGGCTACACCTTC

V: TRBV5-1
size: NA
length: 16
J: TRBJ2-1
D: NA
CDR3: CASSRTGQSSYNEQFF
DNA: TGCGCCAGCAGCCGGACCGGACAGAGCTCCTACAATGAGCAGTTCTTC

V: TRBV9
size: NA
length: 14
J: TRBJ1-3
D: TRBD1
CDR3: CASSVGTGGNTIYF
DNA: TGTGCCAGCAGCGTAGGGACAGGGGGAAACACCATATATTTT

V: TRBV11-3
size: few
length: 15
J: TRBJ2-1
D: NA
CDR3: CASSLALQVAREQFF
DNA: TGTGCCAGCAGCTTAGCACTGCAGGTGGCGCGTGAGCAGTTCTTC

V: TRBV7-2
size: NA
length: 15
J: TRBJ1-2
D: NA
CDR3: CASSLAMGRSHGYTF
DNA: TGTGCCAGCAGCTTAGCCATGGGGCGAAGTCATGGCTACACCTTC

V: TRBV4-1
size: NA
length: 15
J: TRBJ1-2
D: NA
CDR3: CASSSERGGFYGYTF
DNA: TGCGCCAGCAGCTCTGAACGAGGAGGTTTTTATGGCTACACCTTC

V: TRBV18
size: NA
length: 15
J: TRBJ2-2
D: NA
CDR3: CASSPGPDYTGELFF
DNA: TGTGCCAGCTCACCAGGGCCGGACTACACCGGGGAGCTGTTTTTT

V: TRBV15
size: NA
length: 17
J: TRBJ1-4
D: NA
CDR3: CATSRVSGTRGVEKLFF
DNA: TGTGCCACCAGCAGAGTCTCCGGGACACGGGGTGTCGAAAAACTGTTTTTT

V: TRBV15
size: NA
length: 15
J: TRBJ2-7
D: TRBD1
CDR3: CATSSGQGARYEQYF
DNA: TGTGCCACCAGCAGTGGACAGGGGGCTAGATACGAGCAGTACTTC

V: TRBV5-1
size: few
length: 11
J: TRBJ2-7
D: NA
CDR3: CASSHLNEQYF
DNA: TGCGCCAGCAGCCACCTAAACGAGCAGTACTTC

V: TRBV7-9
size: NA
length: 14
J: TRBJ2-1
D: TRBD2
CDR3: CASSEAGSYNEQFF
DNA: TGTGCCAGCAGTGAAGCGGGATCCTACAATGAGCAGTTCTTC

V: TRBV9
size: NA
length: 15
J: TRBJ1-6
D: TRBD1
CDR3: CASSVEGGGNSPLHF
DNA: TGTGCCAGCAGCGTAGAAGGGGGCGGGAATTCACCCCTCCACTTT

V: TRBV6-5
size: NA
length: 13
J: TRBJ1-4
D: NA
CDR3: CASTKDRTEKLFF
DNA: TGTGCCAGCACCAAGGACAGAACTGAAAAACTGTTTTTT

V: TRBV5-4
size: NA
length: 16
J: TRBJ2-7
D: NA
CDR3: CASSLMGRRGTYEQYF
DNA: TGTGCCAGCAGCTTGATGGGCAGGAGGGGCACCTACGAGCAGTACTTC

V: TRBV7-8
size: few
length: 16
J: TRBJ2-1
D: TRBD2
CDR3: CASSLTSGALYNEQFF
DNA: TGTGCCAGCAGCTTGACTAGCGGGGCTTTGTACAATGAGCAGTTCTTC

V: TRBV6-1
size: NA
length: 15
J: TRBJ2-6
D: NA
CDR3: CASSLDSSGANGLTF
DNA: TGTGCCAGCAGTCTAGACAGCTCTGGGGCCAACGGCCTGACTTTC

V: TRBV6-5
size: NA
length: 16
J: TRBJ2-5
D: TRBD1
CDR3: CASSYYNRQGKETQYF
DNA: TGTGCCAGCAGTTACTATAACCGACAGGGGAAAGAGACCCAGTACTTC

V: TRBV29-1
size: NA
length: 16
J: TRBJ2-1
D: TRBD2
CDR3: CSVELLAGHSYNEQFF
DNA: TGCAGCGTTGAATTACTAGCGGGACATTCCTACAATGAGCAGTTCTTC

V: TRBV11-3
size: few
length: 15
J: TRBJ2-7
D: NA
CDR3: CASSLEGSLSYEQYF
DNA: TGTGCCAGCAGCTTAGAGGGCTCATTATCCTACGAGCAGTACTTC

V: TRBV19
size: NA
length: 13
J: TRBJ1-2
D: NA
CDR3: CASTVKENYGYTF
DNA: TGTGCCAGTACCGTGAAGGAGAACTATGGCTACACCTTC

V: TRBV5-5
size: NA
length: 15
J: TRBJ2-3
D: TRBD1
CDR3: CASSESDRVEDTQYF
DNA: TGTGCCAGCAGCGAATCGGACAGGGTGGAAGATACGCAGTATTTT

V: TRBV28
size: NA
length: 18
J: TRBJ2-3
D: TRBD2
CDR3: CASSLGLAGGRHSDTQYF
DNA: TGTGCCAGCAGTTTAGGGCTAGCGGGGGGTCGGCACTCAGATACGCAGTATTTT

V: TRBV5-1
size: NA
length: 16
J: TRBJ2-3
D: TRBD1
CDR3: CASSWTGLPGGDTQYF
DNA: TGCGCCAGCAGCTGGACAGGACTGCCCGGAGGAGATACGCAGTATTTT

V: TRBV7-9
size: once
length: 16
J: TRBJ1-1
D: TRBD1
CDR3: CASSYGQGRWDTEAFF
DNA: TGTGCCAGCAGCTACGGACAGGGTAGGTGGGACACTGAAGCTTTCTTT

V: TRBV11-2
size: NA
length: 12
J: TRBJ2-7
D: NA
CDR3: CASSSGPQKQYF
DNA: TGTGCCAGCAGCAGCGGGCCCCAGAAGCAGTACTTC

V: TRBV19
size: NA
length: 20
J: TRBJ1-5
D: TRBD1
CDR3: CASSIRRLGQGAASNQPQHF
DNA: TGTGCCAGTAGTATCAGGCGGTTGGGACAGGGGGCTGCAAGCAATCAGCCCCAGCATTTT

V: TRBV18
size: NA
length: 13
J: TRBJ1-1
D: NA
CDR3: CASSPGGSGEAFF
DNA: TGTGCCAGCTCACCAGGGGGCAGTGGTGAAGCTTTCTTT

V: TRBV6-4
size: few
length: 15
J: TRBJ2-3
D: TRBD1
CDR3: CASSRQGDGTDTQYF
DNA: TGTGCCAGCAGCCGACAGGGGGATGGCACAGATACGCAGTATTTT

V: TRBV7-8
size: NA
length: 13
J: TRBJ1-5
D: NA
CDR3: CASSLVRDQPQHF
DNA: TGTGCCAGCAGCTTAGTTCGGGATCAGCCCCAGCATTTT

V: TRBV6-4
size: once
length: 14
J: TRBJ1-2
D: TRBD1
CDR3: CASSEAGTGYGYTF
DNA: TGTGCCAGCAGCGAAGCCGGGACAGGCTATGGCTACACCTTC

V: TRBV19
size: NA
length: 16
J: TRBJ1-2
D: TRBD1
CDR3: CASSGKTGEDNYGYTF
DNA: TGTGCCAGTAGTGGGAAGACAGGGGAGGATAACTATGGCTACACCTTC

V: TRBV9
size: NA
length: 15
J: TRBJ2-1
D: NA
CDR3: CASSAHWSSYNEQFF
DNA: TGTGCCAGCAGCGCTCACTGGAGCTCCTACAATGAGCAGTTCTTC

V: TRBV7-2
size: NA
length: 14
J: TRBJ1-2
D: NA
CDR3: CASSLARKGYGYTF
DNA: TGTGCCAGCAGCTTAGCGAGGAAAGGCTATGGCTACACCTTC

V: TRBV7-3
size: NA
length: 15
J: TRBJ2-1
D: NA
CDR3: CASSTGGSSYNEQFF
DNA: TGTGCCAGCAGCACCGGGGGAAGCTCCTACAATGAGCAGTTCTTC

V: TRBV11-2
size: NA
length: 15
J: TRBJ1-1
D: TRBD1
CDR3: CASSPWDRRDTEAFF
DNA: TGTGCCAGCAGCCCGTGGGACAGGAGAGACACTGAAGCTTTCTTT

V: TRBV4-2
size: NA
length: 14
J: TRBJ2-4
D: NA
CDR3: CASSQNRDRNIQYF
DNA: TGTGCCAGCAGCCAAAACAGGGATAGAAACATTCAGTACTTC

V: TRBV5-6
size: few
length: 14
J: TRBJ2-7
D: NA
CDR3: CASTSPGVYYEQYF
DNA: TGTGCCAGCACCTCCCCAGGGGTGTACTACGAGCAGTACTTC

V: TRBV15
size: NA
length: 14
J: TRBJ2-2
D: NA
CDR3: CATSRPLVIGDLFF
DNA: TGTGCCACCAGCAGGCCCTTAGTCATCGGGGATCTGTTTTTT

V: TRBV7-2
size: NA
length: 16
J: TRBJ1-1
D: NA
CDR3: CASSSKRRTVNTEAFF
DNA: TGTGCCAGCAGCTCGAAAAGGAGGACGGTGAACACTGAAGCTTTCTTT

V: TRBV7-9
size: NA
length: 13
J: TRBJ2-7
D: NA
CDR3: CASSPFDSYEQYF
DNA: TGTGCCAGCAGCCCTTTCGACAGCTACGAGCAGTACTTC

V: TRBV5-1
size: NA
length: 12
J: TRBJ1-2
D: NA
CDR3: CASSASLLGYTF
DNA: TGCGCCAGCAGCGCCTCGTTACTGGGCTACACCTTC